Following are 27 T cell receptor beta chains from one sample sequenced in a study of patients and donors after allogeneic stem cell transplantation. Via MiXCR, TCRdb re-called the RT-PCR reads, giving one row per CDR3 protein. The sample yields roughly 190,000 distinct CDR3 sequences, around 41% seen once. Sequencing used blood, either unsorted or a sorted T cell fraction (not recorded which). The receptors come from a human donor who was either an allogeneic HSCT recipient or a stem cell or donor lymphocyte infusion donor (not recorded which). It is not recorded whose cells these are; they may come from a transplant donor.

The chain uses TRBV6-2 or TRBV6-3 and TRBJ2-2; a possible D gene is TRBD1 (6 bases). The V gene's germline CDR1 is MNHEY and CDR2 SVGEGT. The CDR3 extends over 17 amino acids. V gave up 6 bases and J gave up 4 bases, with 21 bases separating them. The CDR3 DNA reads TGTGCCAGCAGGGCAGACCGGACAGCCGCGGGCACCGGGGAGCTGTTTTTT. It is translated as CASRADRTAAGTGELFF.

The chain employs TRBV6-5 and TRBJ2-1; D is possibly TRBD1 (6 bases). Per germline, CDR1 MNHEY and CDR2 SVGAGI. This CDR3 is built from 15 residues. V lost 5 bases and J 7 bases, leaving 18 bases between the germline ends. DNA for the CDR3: TGTGCCAGCAGTCCGGGCGAATTAACAGGGAATGAGCAGTTCTTC. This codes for CASSPGELTGNEQFF.

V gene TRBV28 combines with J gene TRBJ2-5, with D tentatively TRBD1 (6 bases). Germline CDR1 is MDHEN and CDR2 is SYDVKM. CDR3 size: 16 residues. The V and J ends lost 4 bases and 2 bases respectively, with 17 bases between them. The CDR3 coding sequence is TGTGCCAGCAGTTCCCCCGGGACACCTTTTCAAGAGACCCAGTACTTC. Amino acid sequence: CASSSPGTPFQETQYF.

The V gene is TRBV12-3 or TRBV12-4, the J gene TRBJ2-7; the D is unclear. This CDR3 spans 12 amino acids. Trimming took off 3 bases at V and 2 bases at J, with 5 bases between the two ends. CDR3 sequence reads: CASSLKPYEQYF. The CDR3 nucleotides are TGTGCCAGCAGTTTGAAACCCTACGAGCAGTACTTC.

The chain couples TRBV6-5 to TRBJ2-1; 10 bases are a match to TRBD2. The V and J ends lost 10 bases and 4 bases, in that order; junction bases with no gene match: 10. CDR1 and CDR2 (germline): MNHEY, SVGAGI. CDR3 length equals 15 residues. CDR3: CATTRLSGRYNEQFF. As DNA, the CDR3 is TGTGCCACCACCCGCCTTAGCGGGAGGTACAATGAGCAGTTCTTC.

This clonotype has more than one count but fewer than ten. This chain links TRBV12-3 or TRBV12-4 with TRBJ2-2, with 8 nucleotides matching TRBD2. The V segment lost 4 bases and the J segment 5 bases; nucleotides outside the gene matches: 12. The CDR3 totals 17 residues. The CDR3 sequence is CASSSAPWREETGELFF. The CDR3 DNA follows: TGTGCCAGCAGTTCCGCCCCCTGGCGGGAGGAGACCGGGGAGCTGTTTTTT.

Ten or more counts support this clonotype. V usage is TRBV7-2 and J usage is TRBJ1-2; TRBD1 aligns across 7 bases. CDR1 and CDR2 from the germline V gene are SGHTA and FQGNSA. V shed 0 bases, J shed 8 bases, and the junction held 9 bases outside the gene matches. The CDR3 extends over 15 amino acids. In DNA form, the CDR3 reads TGTGCCAGCAGCTTAGCCGACAGGGCCCCGGGAGGCTACACCTTC. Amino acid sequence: CASSLADRAPGGYTF.

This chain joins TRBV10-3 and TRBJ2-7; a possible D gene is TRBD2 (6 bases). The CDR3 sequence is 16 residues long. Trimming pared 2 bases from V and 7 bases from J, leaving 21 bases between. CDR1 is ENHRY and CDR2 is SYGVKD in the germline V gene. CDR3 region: CAISEDSPGSAGEQYF. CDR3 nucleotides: TGTGCCATCAGTGAGGATTCCCCCGGAAGCGCGGGGGAGCAGTACTTC.

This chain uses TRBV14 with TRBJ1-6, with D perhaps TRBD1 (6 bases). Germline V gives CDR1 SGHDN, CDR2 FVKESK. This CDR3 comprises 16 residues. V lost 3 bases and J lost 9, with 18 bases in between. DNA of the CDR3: TGTGCCAGCAGCCACGCCTTTTCGACAGGATCTTCACCCCTCCACTTT. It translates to CASSHAFSTGSSPLHF.

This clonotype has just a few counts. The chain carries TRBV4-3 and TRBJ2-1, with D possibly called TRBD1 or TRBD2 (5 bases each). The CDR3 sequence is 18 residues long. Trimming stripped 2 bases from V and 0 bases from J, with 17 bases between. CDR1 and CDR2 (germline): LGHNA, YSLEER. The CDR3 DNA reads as TGCGCCAGCAGCCAATCCCCCGGGACCCCGAGCTCCTACAATGAGCAGTTCTTC. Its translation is CASSQSPGTPSSYNEQFF.

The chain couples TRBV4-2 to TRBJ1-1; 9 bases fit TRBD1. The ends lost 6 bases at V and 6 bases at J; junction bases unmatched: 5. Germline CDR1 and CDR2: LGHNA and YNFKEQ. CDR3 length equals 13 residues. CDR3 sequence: CASRPGQGPEAFF. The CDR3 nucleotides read TGTGCCAGCAGACCGGGACAGGGCCCTGAAGCTTTCTTT.

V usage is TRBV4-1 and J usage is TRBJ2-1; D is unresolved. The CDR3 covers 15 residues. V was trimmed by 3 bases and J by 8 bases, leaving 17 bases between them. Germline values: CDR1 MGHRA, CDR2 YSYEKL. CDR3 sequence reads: CASSQVQLGPHEQFF. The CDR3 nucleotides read TGCGCCAGCAGCCAGGTTCAGCTTGGGCCGCATGAGCAGTTCTTC.

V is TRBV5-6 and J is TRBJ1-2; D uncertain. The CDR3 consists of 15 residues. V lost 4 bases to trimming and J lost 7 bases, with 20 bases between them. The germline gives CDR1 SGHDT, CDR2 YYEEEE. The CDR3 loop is CASSRVGEMGLGYTF. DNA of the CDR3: TGTGCCAGCAGCCGGGTCGGGGAGATGGGCCTTGGCTACACCTTC.

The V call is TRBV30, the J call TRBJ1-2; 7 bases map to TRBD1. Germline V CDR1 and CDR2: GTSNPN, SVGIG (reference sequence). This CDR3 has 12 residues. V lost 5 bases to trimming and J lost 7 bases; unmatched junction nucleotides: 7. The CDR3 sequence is CAWGRHRGGYTF. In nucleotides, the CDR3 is TGTGCCTGGGGACGGCACAGGGGTGGCTACACCTTC.

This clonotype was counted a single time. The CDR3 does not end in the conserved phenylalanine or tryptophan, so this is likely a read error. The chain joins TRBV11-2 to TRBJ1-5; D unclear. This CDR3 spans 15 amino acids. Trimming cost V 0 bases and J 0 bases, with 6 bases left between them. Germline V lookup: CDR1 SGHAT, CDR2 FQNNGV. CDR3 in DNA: TGTGCCAGCAGCTTAGAGGGGTTTAGCAATCAGCCCCAGCATTTG. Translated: CASSLEGFSNQPQHL.

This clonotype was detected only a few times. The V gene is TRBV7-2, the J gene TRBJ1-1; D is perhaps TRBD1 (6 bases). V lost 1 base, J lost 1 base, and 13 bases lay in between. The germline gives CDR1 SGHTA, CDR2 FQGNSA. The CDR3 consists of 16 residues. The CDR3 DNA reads TGTGCCAGCAGCTTAGAGGGGGGGCATTCGAACACTGAAGCTTTCTTT. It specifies CASSLEGGHSNTEAFF.

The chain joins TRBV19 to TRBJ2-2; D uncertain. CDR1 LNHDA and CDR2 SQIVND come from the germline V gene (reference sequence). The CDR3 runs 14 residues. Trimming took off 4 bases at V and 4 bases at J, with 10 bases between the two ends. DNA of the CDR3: TGTGCCAGTAGTACCGGATTGGGCACCGGGGAGCTGTTTTTT. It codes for CASSTGLGTGELFF.

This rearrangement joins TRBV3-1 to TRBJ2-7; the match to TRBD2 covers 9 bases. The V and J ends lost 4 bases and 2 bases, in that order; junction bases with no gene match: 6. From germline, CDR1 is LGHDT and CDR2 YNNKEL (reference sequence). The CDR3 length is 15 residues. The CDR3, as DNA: TGTGCCAGCAGCCGTAACGGACTAGCGACCTACGAGCAGTACTTC. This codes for CASSRNGLATYEQYF.

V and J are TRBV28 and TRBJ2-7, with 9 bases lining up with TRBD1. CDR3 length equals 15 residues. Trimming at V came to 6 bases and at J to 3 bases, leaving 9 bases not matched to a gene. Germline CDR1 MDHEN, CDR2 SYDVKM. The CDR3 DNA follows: TGTGCCAGCAGCCCTACTAGGGGACAGGGCTACGAGCAGTACTTC. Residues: CASSPTRGQGYEQYF.

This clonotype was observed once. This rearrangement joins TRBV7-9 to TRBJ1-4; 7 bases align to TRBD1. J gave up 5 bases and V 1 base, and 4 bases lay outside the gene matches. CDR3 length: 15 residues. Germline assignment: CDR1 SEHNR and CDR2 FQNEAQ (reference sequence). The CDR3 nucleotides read TGTGCCAGCAGCTTAGGGGACAGCCAGAATGAAAAACTGTTTTTT. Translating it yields CASSLGDSQNEKLFF.

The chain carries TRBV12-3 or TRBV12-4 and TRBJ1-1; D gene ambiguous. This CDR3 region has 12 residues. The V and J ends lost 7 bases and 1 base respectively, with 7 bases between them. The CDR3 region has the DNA TGTGCCAGCATCGAGGGGAACACTGAAGCTTTCTTT. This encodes CASIEGNTEAFF.

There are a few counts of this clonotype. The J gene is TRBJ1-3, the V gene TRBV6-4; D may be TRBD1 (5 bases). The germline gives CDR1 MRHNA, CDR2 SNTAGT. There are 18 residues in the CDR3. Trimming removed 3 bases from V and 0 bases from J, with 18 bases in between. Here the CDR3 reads CASSEFSPGTLSGNTIYF. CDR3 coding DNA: TGTGCCAGCAGTGAATTTTCGCCAGGGACGCTCTCTGGAAACACCATATATTTT.

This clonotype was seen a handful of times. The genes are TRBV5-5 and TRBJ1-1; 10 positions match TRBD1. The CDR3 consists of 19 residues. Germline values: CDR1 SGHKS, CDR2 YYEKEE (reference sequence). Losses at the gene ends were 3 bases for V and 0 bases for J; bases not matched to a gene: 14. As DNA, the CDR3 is TGTGCCAGCAGCTATATTCCGGGACAGGGGATGTCCATGAACACTGAAGCTTTCTTT. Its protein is CASSYIPGQGMSMNTEAFF.

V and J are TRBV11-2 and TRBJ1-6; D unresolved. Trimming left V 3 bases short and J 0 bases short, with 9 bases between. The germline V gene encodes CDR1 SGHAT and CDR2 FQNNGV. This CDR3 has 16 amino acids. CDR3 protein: CASSFRISSYNSPLHF. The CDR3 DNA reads TGTGCCAGCAGCTTCAGGATTAGCTCCTATAATTCACCCCTCCACTTT.

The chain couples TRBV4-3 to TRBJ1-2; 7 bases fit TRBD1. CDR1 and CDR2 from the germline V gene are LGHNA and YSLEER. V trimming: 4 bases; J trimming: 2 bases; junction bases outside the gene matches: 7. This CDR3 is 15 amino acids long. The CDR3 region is CASSPTNRGNYGYTF. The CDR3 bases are TGCGCCAGCAGCCCAACAAACAGGGGCAACTATGGCTACACCTTC.

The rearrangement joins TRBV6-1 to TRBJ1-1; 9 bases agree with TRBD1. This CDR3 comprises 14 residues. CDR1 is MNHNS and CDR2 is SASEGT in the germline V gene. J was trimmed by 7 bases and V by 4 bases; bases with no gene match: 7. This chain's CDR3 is CASSVDRGLSEAFF. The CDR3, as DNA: TGTGCCAGCAGTGTAGACAGGGGGTTGAGTGAAGCTTTCTTT.

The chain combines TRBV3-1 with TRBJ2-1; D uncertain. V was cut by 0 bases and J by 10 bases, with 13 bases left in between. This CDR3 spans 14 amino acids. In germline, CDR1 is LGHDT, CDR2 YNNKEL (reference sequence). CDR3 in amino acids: CASSQDVIAREQFF. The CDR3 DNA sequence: TGTGCCAGCAGCCAAGATGTAATAGCACGCGAGCAGTTCTTC.